The 15 T cell receptor beta chains below come from one sample, sequenced in a study of cytomegalovirus exposure and HLA in healthy donors. PCR involved 60 Vbeta and 13 Jbeta primers. Here immunoSEQ multiplex PCR was the method, and the copy in TCRdb shows in-frame clones only, minus some. The data contain about 190,000 clones, more than 60% of them singletons. The sequencing input was PBMCs. The receptors were sampled from a woman aged 30 to 39 in good health and CMV-seropositive.

The J gene is TRBJ1-6, the V gene TRBV5-1; no clear D. Trimming cost V 0 bases and J 8 bases, with 12 bases left between them. There are 15 residues in the CDR3. Germline CDR1 and CDR2: SGHRS and YFSETQ. The CDR3: CASSLGGGKDSPLHF. The CDR3 DNA reads as TGCGCCAGCAGCTTGGGTGGAGGGAAGGATTCACCCCTCCACTTT.

This clone turned up a few times. The genes are TRBV29-1 and TRBJ2-1, with 15 bases lining up with TRBD2. V was pared by 8 bases and J by 6 bases, with 11 bases of the junction left unmatched. The germline V gene has CDR1 SQVTM and CDR2 ANQGSEA. This CDR3 contains 16 residues. This CDR3 is CSIKGLAGGGVNEQFF. The CDR3 coding sequence is TGCAGCATTAAGGGACTAGCGGGAGGAGGGGTCAATGAGCAGTTCTTC.

The chain links TRBV5-1 to TRBJ2-5, with 10 bases that match TRBD1. V dropped 4 bases and J dropped 2; count of bases not matched to a gene: 8. Germline V gene sequence: CDR1 SGHRS, CDR2 YFSETQ. The CDR3 sequence is 16 residues long. The CDR3 region is CASSQGQGGNQETQYF. CDR3 DNA sequence: TGCGCCAGCAGCCAAGGACAGGGGGGAAATCAAGAGACCCAGTACTTC.

This clone was seen a single time. V usage is TRBV10-3 and J usage is TRBJ2-1, with 8 bases that match TRBD2. Germline-derived CDR1 and CDR2 are ENHRY and SYGVKD. The CDR3 loop spans 15 amino acids. V was clipped by 10 bases and J by 3 bases; unmatched bases: 11. The CDR3 nucleotides read TGTGCCACCGAAGGAGAGCGGGAGCTCTACAATGAGCAGTTCTTC. Translation gives CATEGERELYNEQFF.

This chain connects TRBV7-2 to TRBJ2-3, with D hard to call. Between the trimmed V and J ends, which lost 3 bases and 0 bases, there was a span of 7 bases. The CDR3 totals 14 residues. Germline V gives CDR1 SGHTA, CDR2 FQGNSA. CDR3 coding DNA: TGTGCCAGCAGCTTTGTGGGCAGCACAGATACGCAGTATTTT. Protein product: CASSFVGSTDTQYF.

This clone was found a few times. CDR3 in DNA: TGTGCCAGTAGTATCGACAGGGTTTATAGCAATCAGCCCCAGCATTTT. Protein product: CASSIDRVYSNQPQHF. V and J are TRBV19 and TRBJ1-5; TRBD1 matches 7 bases. V gave up 3 bases and J gave up 0 bases; unmatched junction bases: 5. Germline-derived CDR1 and CDR2 are LNHDA and SQIVND (reference sequence). The CDR3 sequence is 16 residues long.

The rearrangement links TRBV28 to TRBJ1-5, with D unclear. Germline CDR1 MDHEN, CDR2 SYDVKM. The V and J ends lost 7 bases and 0 bases respectively, with 10 bases between them. The CDR3 is 14 amino acids. For the CDR3, the DNA is TGTGCCAGCACCAAGCTCACTAGCAATCAGCCCCAGCATTTT. This translates into CASTKLTSNQPQHF.

The chain combines TRBV10-3 with TRBJ1-2; TRBD1 agrees at 7 bases. There are 13 residues in the CDR3. The V gene end was trimmed by 6 bases and the J gene end by 4 bases; junction bases not matched to a gene: 5. Looked up from germline, CDR1 is ENHRY and CDR2 is SYGVKD. The CDR3: CAISRDSRYGYTF. DNA of the CDR3: TGTGCCATCAGCCGGGACAGCCGCTATGGCTACACCTTC.

V and J are TRBV2 and TRBJ1-1; perhaps TRBD1 as D (5 bases). Germline CDR1 reads SNHLY; CDR2 reads FYNNEI. The V gene lost 9 bases and the J gene lost 3 bases, with 17 bases spanning the gap. The CDR3 runs to 14 residues. CDR3: CASRGGYEDTEAFF. CDR3 nucleotides: TGTGCCAGTCGGGGGGGATACGAGGACACTGAAGCTTTCTTT.

The chain links TRBV11-3 to TRBJ2-3; D remains unclear. Germline assignment: CDR1 SGHNT and CDR2 YENEEA. V lost 1 base and J 0 bases, leaving 11 bases between the germline ends. The CDR3 consists of 16 residues. CDR3 residues: CASSLGLVESTDTQYF. Here the CDR3 DNA reads TGTGCCAGCAGCTTAGGTCTGGTGGAGAGCACAGATACGCAGTATTTT.

This chain joins TRBV4-2 and TRBJ2-1, with D possibly TRBD2 on 7 matching bases. Germline assignment: CDR1 LGHNA and CDR2 YNFKEQ. V was trimmed by 4 bases and J by 4 bases, leaving 11 bases between them. This CDR3 spans 14 amino acids. The DNA of the CDR3 is TGTGCCAGCAGCCTGCGGGGGCTTTACAATGAGCAGTTCTTC. This encodes CASSLRGLYNEQFF.

The chain recombines TRBV5-4 with TRBJ2-1, with 11 bases aligning to TRBD2. Germline-derived CDR1 and CDR2 are SGHNT and YYREEE (reference sequence). V was clipped by 0 bases and J by 7 bases; unmatched bases: 3. The CDR3 contains 15 residues. The CDR3 spells CASSLEGLAVNEQFF. CDR3 bases: TGTGCCAGCAGCTTGGAGGGACTAGCGGTAAATGAGCAGTTCTTC.

The chain joins TRBV19 to TRBJ1-5; D is ambiguous. Looked up from germline, CDR1 is LNHDA and CDR2 is SQIVND (reference sequence). Trimming shortened V by 3 bases and J by 7 bases, and 13 bases separated the two germline ends. This CDR3 has 14 residues. CDR3 amino acids: CASSIQRGSQPQHF. The DNA of the CDR3 is TGTGCCAGTAGTATTCAAAGAGGAAGCCAGCCCCAGCATTTT.

J is TRBJ2-3 and V is TRBV5-4; 10 bases fit TRBD1. Germline V gene lookup returns CDR1 SGHNT and CDR2 YYREEE (reference sequence). Trimming took 8 bases from V and 2 from J; bases not matched to a gene: 8. The CDR3 has 15 residues. The CDR3 DNA is TGTGCCAGTTTTCCCGGGACAGGGGCCACAGATACGCAGTATTTT. Protein sequence: CASFPGTGATDTQYF.

The chain joins TRBV12-5 to TRBJ2-1, with 9 nucleotides matching TRBD2. The germline V gene has CDR1 LGHNT and CDR2 FRNRAP. V shed 7 bases and J 0 bases; nucleotides not matched to a gene: 10. The CDR3 extends over 17 amino acids. CDR3 sequence reads: CASALGFSGSSYNEQFF. Here the CDR3 DNA reads TGTGCTAGTGCCCTGGGTTTTAGCGGGAGCTCCTACAATGAGCAGTTCTTC.